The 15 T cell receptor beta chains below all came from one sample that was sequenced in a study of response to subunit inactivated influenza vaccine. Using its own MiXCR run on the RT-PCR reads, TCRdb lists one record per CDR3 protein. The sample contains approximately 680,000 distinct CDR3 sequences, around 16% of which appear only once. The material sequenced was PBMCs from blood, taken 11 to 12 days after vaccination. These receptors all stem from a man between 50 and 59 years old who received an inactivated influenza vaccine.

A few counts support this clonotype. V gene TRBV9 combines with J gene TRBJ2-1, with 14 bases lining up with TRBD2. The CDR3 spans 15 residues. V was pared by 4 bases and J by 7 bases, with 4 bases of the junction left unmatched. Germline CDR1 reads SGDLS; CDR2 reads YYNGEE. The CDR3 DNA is TGTGCCAGCAGCTTAGGGACTAGCGGGAGAAATGAGCAGTTCTTC. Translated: CASSLGTSGRNEQFF.

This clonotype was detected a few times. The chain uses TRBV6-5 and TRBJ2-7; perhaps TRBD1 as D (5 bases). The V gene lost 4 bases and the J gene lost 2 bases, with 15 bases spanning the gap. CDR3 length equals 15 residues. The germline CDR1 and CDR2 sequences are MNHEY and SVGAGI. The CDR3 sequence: CASSSDSPKAYEQYF. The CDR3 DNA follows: TGTGCCAGCAGTTCAGACAGCCCGAAAGCCTACGAGCAGTACTTC.

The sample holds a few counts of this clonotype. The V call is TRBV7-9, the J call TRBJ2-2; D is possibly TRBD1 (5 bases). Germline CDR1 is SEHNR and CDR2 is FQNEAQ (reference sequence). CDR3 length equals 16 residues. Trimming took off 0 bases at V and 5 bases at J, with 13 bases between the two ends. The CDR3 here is CASSLAFDRRTGELFF. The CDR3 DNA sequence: TGTGCCAGCAGCTTAGCTTTCGACAGAAGGACCGGGGAGCTGTTTTTT.

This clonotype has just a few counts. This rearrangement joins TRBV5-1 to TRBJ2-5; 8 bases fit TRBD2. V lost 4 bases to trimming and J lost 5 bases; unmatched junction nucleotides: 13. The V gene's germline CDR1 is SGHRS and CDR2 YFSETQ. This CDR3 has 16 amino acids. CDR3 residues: CASSAASGLVGETQYF. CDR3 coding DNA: TGCGCCAGCAGCGCGGCTAGCGGGTTAGTCGGCGAGACCCAGTACTTC.

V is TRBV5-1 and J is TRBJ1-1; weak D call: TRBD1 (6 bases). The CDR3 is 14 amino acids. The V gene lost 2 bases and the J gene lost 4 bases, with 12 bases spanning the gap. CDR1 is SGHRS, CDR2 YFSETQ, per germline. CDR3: CASSFGGAPTEAFF. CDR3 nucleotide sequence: TGCGCCAGCAGCTTTGGGGGGGCGCCCACTGAAGCTTTCTTT.

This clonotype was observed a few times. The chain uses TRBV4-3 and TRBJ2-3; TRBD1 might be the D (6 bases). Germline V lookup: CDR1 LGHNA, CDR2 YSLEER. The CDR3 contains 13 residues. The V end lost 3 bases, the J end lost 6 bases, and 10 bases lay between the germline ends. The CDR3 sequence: CASSHRTGDTQYF. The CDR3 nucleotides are TGCGCCAGCAGCCACCGAACAGGGGATACGCAGTATTTT.

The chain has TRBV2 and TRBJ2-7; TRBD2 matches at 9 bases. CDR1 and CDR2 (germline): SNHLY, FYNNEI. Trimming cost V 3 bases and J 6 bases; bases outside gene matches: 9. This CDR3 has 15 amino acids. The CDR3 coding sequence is TGTGCCAGCAGTGATCGGCGGGAGGGCCAAAGCGAGCAGTACTTC. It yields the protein CASSDRREGQSEQYF.

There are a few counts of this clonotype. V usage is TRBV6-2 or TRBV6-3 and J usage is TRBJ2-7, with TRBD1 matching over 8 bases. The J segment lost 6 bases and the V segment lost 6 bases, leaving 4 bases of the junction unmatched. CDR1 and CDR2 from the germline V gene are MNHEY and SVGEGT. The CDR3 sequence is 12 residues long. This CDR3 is CASRPGGFEQYF. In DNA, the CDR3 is TGTGCCAGCAGGCCAGGGGGCTTCGAGCAGTACTTC.

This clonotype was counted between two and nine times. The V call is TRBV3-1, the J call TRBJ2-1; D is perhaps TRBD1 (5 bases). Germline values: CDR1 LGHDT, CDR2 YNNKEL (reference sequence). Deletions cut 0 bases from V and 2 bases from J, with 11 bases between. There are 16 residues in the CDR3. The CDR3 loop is CASSQEGLVTYNEQFF. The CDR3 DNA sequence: TGTGCCAGCAGCCAAGAGGGGCTAGTCACCTACAATGAGCAGTTCTTC.

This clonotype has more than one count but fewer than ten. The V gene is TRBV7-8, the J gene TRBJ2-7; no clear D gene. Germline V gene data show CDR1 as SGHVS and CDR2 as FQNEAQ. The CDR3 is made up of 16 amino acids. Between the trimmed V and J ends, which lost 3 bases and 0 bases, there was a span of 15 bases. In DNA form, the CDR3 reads TGTGCCAGCAGCTTTAGAGGTGGGCGGAACTCCTACGAGCAGTACTTC. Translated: CASSFRGGRNSYEQYF.

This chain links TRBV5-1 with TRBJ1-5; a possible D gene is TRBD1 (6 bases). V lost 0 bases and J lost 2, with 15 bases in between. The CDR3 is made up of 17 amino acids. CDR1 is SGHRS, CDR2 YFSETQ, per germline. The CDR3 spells CASSLGTLPGGNQPQHF. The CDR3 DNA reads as TGCGCCAGCAGCTTGGGAACCCTCCCAGGGGGCAATCAGCCCCAGCATTTT.

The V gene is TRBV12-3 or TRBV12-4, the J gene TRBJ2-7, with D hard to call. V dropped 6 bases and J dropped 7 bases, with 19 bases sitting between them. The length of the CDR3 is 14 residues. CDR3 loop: CASSRKGPNGEQYF. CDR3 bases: TGTGCCAGCAGCCGCAAAGGGCCCAACGGAGAGCAGTACTTC.

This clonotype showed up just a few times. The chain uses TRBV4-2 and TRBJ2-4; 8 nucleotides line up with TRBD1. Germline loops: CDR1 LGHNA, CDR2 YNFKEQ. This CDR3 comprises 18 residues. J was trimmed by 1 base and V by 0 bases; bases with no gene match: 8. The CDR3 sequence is CASSQEPRWTGAKNIQYF. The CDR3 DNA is TGTGCCAGCAGCCAAGAGCCTAGGTGGACAGGGGCCAAAAACATTCAGTACTTC.

The CDR3 coding sequence is TGCAGCATCTGGGGGACAGGGAGGAATACGCAGTATTTT. Encoded protein: CSIWGTGRNTQYF. The chain carries TRBV29-1 and TRBJ2-3, with TRBD1 matching over 9 bases. The CDR3 has 13 amino acids. Germline CDR1 reads SQVTM; CDR2 reads ANQGSEA. V trimming: 8 bases; J trimming: 7 bases; junction bases outside the gene matches: 10.

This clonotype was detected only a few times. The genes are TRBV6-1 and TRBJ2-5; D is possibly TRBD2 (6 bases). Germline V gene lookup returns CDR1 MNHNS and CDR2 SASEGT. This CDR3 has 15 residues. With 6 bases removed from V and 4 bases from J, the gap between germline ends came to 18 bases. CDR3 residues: CASSLSGLMTETQYF. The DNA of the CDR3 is TGTGCCAGCAGCCTCTCGGGACTCATGACAGAGACCCAGTACTTC.